This entry lists 21 T cell receptor beta chains sequenced from one sample in a study of blood T cell repertoires in COVID-19. Method: immunoSEQ multiplex PCR; TCRdb's copy keeps in-frame clones and lacks some. Of hundreds of thousands of clones detected, more than 75% appear once; the ten largest clones hold less than 3.5%. The specimen was peripheral blood. Receptors were obtained from a human donor in a cohort sampled during active COVID-19.

The chain uses TRBV28 and TRBJ1-1, with 9 bases identical to TRBD1. Losses at the gene ends were 10 bases for V and 7 bases for J; bases not matched to a gene: 16. The length of the CDR3 is 15 residues. Germline V gene lookup returns CDR1 MDHEN and CDR2 SYDVKM. The CDR3, as DNA: TGTGCCACCCGAACAGGGGGCCCGGTTTTGGATGAAGCTTTCTTT. Its translation: CATRTGGPVLDEAFF.

V and J are TRBV5-4 and TRBJ2-5; tentative D call: TRBD2 (5 bases). Germline V gives CDR1 SGHNT, CDR2 YYREEE (reference sequence). The CDR3 contains 16 residues. V lost 4 bases and J 0 bases, leaving 16 bases between the germline ends. The CDR3 nucleotides are TGTGCCAGCAGCCGAAGTCAGCGGCGGGACCAAGAGACCCAGTACTTC. It yields the protein CASSRSQRRDQETQYF.

Turning to this clone: One end of the junction is discordant with germline, which a read error may explain. The chain recombines TRBV6-1 with TRBJ1-3; 10 bases match TRBD1. The CDR3 loop spans 15 amino acids. Germline assignment: CDR1 MNHNS and CDR2 SASEGT. The CDR3 sequence: CASREDRGLGNTIYF. The DNA for the CDR3 is TGTGCCAGCAGGGAAGACAGGGGGCTAGGAAACACCATATATTTT.

V gene TRBV15 combines with J gene TRBJ2-5, with D tentatively TRBD1 (6 bases). This CDR3 is 13 amino acids long. The V gene lost 8 bases and the J gene lost 5 bases, with 15 bases spanning the gap. Germline V gives CDR1 LNHNV, CDR2 YYDKDF (reference sequence). CDR3 in DNA: TGTGCCACCGGGCAGGGGCGAGAGGAGACCCAGTACTTC. Its protein is CATGQGREETQYF.

This rearrangement joins TRBV28 to TRBJ2-6; D possibly corresponds to TRBD1 (6 bases). CDR3 length: 16 residues. V was pared by 5 bases and J by 3 bases, with 14 bases between. The V gene's germline CDR1 is MDHEN and CDR2 SYDVKM. Here the CDR3 reads CASSAGAADGANVLTF. The CDR3 nucleotides read TGTGCCAGCAGTGCAGGGGCCGCGGATGGGGCCAACGTCCTGACTTTC.

The chain uses TRBV30 and TRBJ1-2; D is unresolved. Germline lookup yields CDR1 GTSNPN and CDR2 SVGIG (reference sequence). There are 14 residues in the CDR3. V lost 0 bases to trimming and J lost 8 bases, with 16 bases between them. CDR3 residues: CAWSVRVSWGGYTF. In nucleotides, the CDR3 is TGTGCCTGGAGTGTGAGGGTATCCTGGGGAGGCTACACCTTC.

This sequence joins TRBV10-3 and TRBJ2-1, with D tentatively TRBD2 (6 bases). From germline, CDR1 is ENHRY and CDR2 SYGVKD. V lost 2 bases to trimming and J lost 7 bases, with 15 bases between them. This CDR3 is built from 15 residues. The CDR3, as DNA: TGTGCCATCAGTGAGGGGCGGGGCCCGAGGAATGAGCAGTTCTTC. As protein: CAISEGRGPRNEQFF.

The genes are TRBV2 and TRBJ2-3; the D gene is possibly TRBD1 (6 bases). V was cut by 8 bases and J by 1 base, with 19 bases left in between. Germline V gene sequence: CDR1 SNHLY, CDR2 FYNNEI. The CDR3 consists of 16 residues. CDR3 nucleotide sequence: TGTGCCAGCCTAACAGGGACCATTTCGGGCACAGATACGCAGTATTTT. Translation gives CASLTGTISGTDTQYF.

This rearrangement joins TRBV27 to TRBJ2-1, with TRBD2 matching 11 bases. Germline lookup yields CDR1 MNHEY and CDR2 SMNVEV (reference sequence). The length of the CDR3 is 18 residues. The ends lost 3 bases at V and 4 bases at J; junction bases unmatched: 11. This CDR3 is CASSFRAAGTSGYNEQFF. The DNA of the CDR3 is TGTGCCAGCAGTTTCCGGGCTGCCGGGACTAGCGGATACAATGAGCAGTTCTTC.

The CDR3 bases are TGTGCCAGCAGTTCCTTCCCAGCGGCGTTCTTC. Its translation is CASSSFPAAFF. V gene TRBV2 combines with J gene TRBJ2-1; the D gene is possibly TRBD2 (5 bases). Germline lookup yields CDR1 SNHLY and CDR2 FYNNEI. Trimming shortened V by 5 bases and J by 15 bases, and 14 bases separated the two germline ends. This CDR3 has 11 amino acids.

V and J are TRBV5-6 and TRBJ1-6; 9 bases align to TRBD1. CDR1 SGHDT and CDR2 YYEEEE come from the germline V gene. This CDR3 is built from 14 residues. Losses at the gene ends were 3 bases for V and 11 bases for J; bases not matched to a gene: 6. CDR3 sequence reads: CASSSGTGKPPLHF. CDR3 in DNA: TGTGCCAGCAGCTCCGGGACAGGGAAGCCACCCCTCCACTTT.

This chain uses TRBV4-1 with TRBJ2-5, with TRBD2 matching 7 bases. Losses at the gene ends were 0 bases for V and 0 bases for J; bases not matched to a gene: 16. Germline V gives CDR1 MGHRA, CDR2 YSYEKL. The CDR3 has 20 residues. The CDR3 nucleotides read TGCGCCAGCAGCCAAGATCGGGGGGAGGGCCTTAGTTGGGACCAAGAGACCCAGTACTTC. Protein sequence: CASSQDRGEGLSWDQETQYF.

The chain couples TRBV29-1 to TRBJ2-3; TRBD2 might be the D (5 bases). Germline V gives CDR1 SQVTM, CDR2 ANQGSEA. V was trimmed by 7 bases and J by 4 bases, leaving 15 bases between them. This CDR3 has 13 residues. The CDR3 coding sequence is TGCAGCGCCAAACGAGGGATTCCAGATACGCAGTATTTT. Translation gives CSAKRGIPDTQYF.

The V gene is TRBV9, the J gene TRBJ2-1; TRBD2 matches 9 bases. The germline CDR1 and CDR2 sequences are SGDLS and YYNGEE. CDR3 size: 15 residues. The V and J ends lost 0 bases and 8 bases, in that order; junction bases with no gene match: 6. CDR3 protein: CASSVGNSGRYEQFF. In nucleotides, the CDR3 is TGTGCCAGCAGCGTAGGAAATAGCGGGAGATATGAGCAGTTCTTC.

V gene TRBV5-6 combines with J gene TRBJ1-6, with 7 bases lining up with TRBD1. This CDR3 is 15 amino acids long. J gave up 7 bases and V 5 bases, and 9 bases lay outside the gene matches. Germline CDR1 SGHDT, CDR2 YYEEEE. The CDR3 coding sequence is TGTGCCAGCAGTCATAGACAGGGCTCCAATTCACCCCTCCACTTT. Its translation: CASSHRQGSNSPLHF.

The V and J genes are TRBV28 and TRBJ1-4; a possible D gene is TRBD1 (5 bases). The CDR3 is 16 amino acids. The germline V gene has CDR1 MDHEN and CDR2 SYDVKM. Between the trimmed V and J ends, which lost 2 bases and 12 bases, there was a span of 22 bases. DNA for the CDR3: TGTGCCAGCAGTTTAAAGTTCTGGAATCCCAGCAGGGAACTGTTTTTT. This translates into CASSLKFWNPSRELFF.

This clone was observed a few times. At one end, the junction sequence differs from germline, possibly due to a read error. V and J are TRBV30 and TRBJ2-5; D is perhaps TRBD2 (6 bases). CDR3 length: 14 amino acids. From germline, CDR1 is GTSNPN and CDR2 SVGIG (reference sequence). Here the CDR3 reads CAGSFFGGGETQYF. In DNA, the CDR3 is TGTGCCGGGAGTTTTTTCGGGGGTGGAGAGACCCAGTACTTC. The full variable domain, its missing parts supplied by reference TRBV30 and TRBJ2-5, is SQTIHQWPATLVQPVGSPLSLECTVEGTSNPNLYWYRQAAGRGLQLLFYSVGIGQISSEVPQNLSASRPQDRQFILSSKKLLLSDSGFYLCAGSFFGGGETQYFGPGTRLLVL.

This clone was detected a few times. CDR3: CATSGGQGYNEQFF. The CDR3 DNA reads as TGTGCCACCTCAGGGGGACAGGGGTACAATGAGCAGTTCTTC. This rearrangement joins TRBV6-5 to TRBJ2-1, with TRBD1 identical over 10 bases. The CDR3 contains 14 residues. CDR1 is MNHEY, CDR2 SVGAGI, per germline. V dropped 10 bases and J dropped 4; count of bases not matched to a gene: 7.

V usage is TRBV6-5 and J usage is TRBJ2-5; 8 positions match TRBD1. V gave up 7 bases and J gave up 7 bases; unmatched junction bases: 14. The V gene's germline CDR1 is MNHEY and CDR2 SVGAGI. There are 15 residues in the CDR3. DNA for the CDR3: TGTGCCAGCATTCTACACGGACAGGGCCCAGGGACCCAGTACTTC. Protein sequence: CASILHGQGPGTQYF.

The chain is built from TRBV30 and TRBJ2-4; 11 bases align to TRBD1. The length of the CDR3 is 12 residues. Trimming cost V 5 bases and J 9 bases; bases outside gene matches: 3. Germline V gene lookup returns CDR1 GTSNPN and CDR2 SVGIG (reference sequence). The CDR3 sequence is CAWGQGAGIQYF. The CDR3 region has the DNA TGTGCCTGGGGACAGGGGGCGGGCATTCAGTACTTC.

The chain uses TRBV4-1 and TRBJ2-7; possible D gene TRBD1, 5 bases. CDR3 size: 16 residues. CDR1 MGHRA and CDR2 YSYEKL come from the germline V gene. V dropped 1 base and J dropped 2 bases, with 15 bases sitting between them. For the CDR3, the DNA is TGCGCCAGCAGCCAAGTAACAGGTATAGGCGCCTACGAGCAGTACTTC. It encodes CASSQVTGIGAYEQYF.